These 20 T cell receptor beta chains came from one sample sequenced in a study of T cell repertoires in cytomegalovirus infection. TCRdb reanalysed the reads using MiXCR and keeps one entry per CDR3 protein. The sample has roughly 600,000 distinct CDR3 sequences, approximately 24% seen once. Sample: CD8+ T cells from PBMCs. These receptor sequences come from a human donor in good health (CMV status not recorded). Some clones in this sample may be carry-over from other donors' samples.

This clonotype was found a few times. The V gene is TRBV7-9, the J gene TRBJ1-4, with a weak D call TRBD1 (6 bases). Germline loops: CDR1 SEHNR, CDR2 FQNEAQ (reference sequence). The CDR3 has 17 residues. Trimming took 4 bases from V and 0 from J, leaving 15 bases between them. As DNA, the CDR3 is TGTGCCAGCAGCTCATCGGACAGTTATGCAACTAATGAAAAACTGTTTTTT. Its translation is CASSSSDSYATNEKLFF.

This clonotype was recorded a few times. J is TRBJ2-5 and V is TRBV14; tentatively, D is TRBD1 (6 bases). This CDR3 is built from 12 residues. CDR1 and CDR2 (germline): SGHDN, FVKESK. Deletions cut 6 bases from V and 1 base from J, with 6 bases between. CDR3 nucleotides: TGTGCCAGCAGAGGGGGCCAAGAGACCCAGTACTTC. Translation gives CASRGGQETQYF.

The sample holds a few counts of this clonotype. The chain joins TRBV7-9 to TRBJ2-1; the D gene is possibly TRBD2 (7 bases). Germline CDR1 SEHNR, CDR2 FQNEAQ (reference sequence). The CDR3 extends over 13 amino acids. Trimming left V 5 bases short and J 9 bases short, with 14 bases between. The chain's CDR3 is CASSLGGGSEQFF. The CDR3 nucleotides read TGTGCCAGCAGCCTAGGGGGGGGCAGTGAGCAGTTCTTC.

In its sample, this clonotype was seen a few times. This chain joins TRBV5-5 and TRBJ1-1; D call uncertain. Per germline, CDR1 SGHKS and CDR2 YYEKEE (reference sequence). Trimming cost V 6 bases and J 5 bases, with 11 bases left between them. This CDR3 comprises 12 residues. The CDR3 sequence: CASTLVGTEAFF. CDR3 nucleotide sequence: TGTGCCAGCACCCTAGTGGGGACTGAAGCTTTCTTT.

This clonotype was detected many times. The V call is TRBV12-3 or TRBV12-4, the J call TRBJ2-2; 7 positions match TRBD2. CDR3 length equals 18 residues. The V segment lost 2 bases and the J segment 8 bases; nucleotides outside the gene matches: 17. The CDR3 loop is CASSLQGLGGNTGGELFF. The DNA of the CDR3 is TGTGCCAGCAGTTTACAGGGTCTGGGGGGGAACACCGGTGGGGAGCTGTTTTTT.

This chain joins TRBV20-1 and TRBJ1-5; weak D call: TRBD1 (5 bases). Germline CDR1 is DFQATT and CDR2 is SNEGSKA (reference sequence). This CDR3 has 17 amino acids. V lost 0 bases and J lost 3, with 18 bases in between. The CDR3 sequence: CSARDEWRGTINQPQHF. CDR3 coding DNA: TGCAGTGCTAGAGATGAGTGGAGGGGAACTATCAATCAGCCCCAGCATTTT.

This clonotype was observed many times. The V call is TRBV7-2, the J call TRBJ2-5; a possible D gene is TRBD2 (5 bases). The V and J ends lost 0 bases and 5 bases respectively, with 13 bases between them. Germline V gene data show CDR1 as SGHTA and CDR2 as FQGNSA. The CDR3 is 15 residues long. CDR3 sequence: CASSLAGDYYETQYF. The DNA of the CDR3 is TGTGCCAGCAGCTTAGCGGGTGACTATTATGAGACCCAGTACTTC. The full variable domain, its missing parts supplied by reference TRBV7-2 and TRBJ2-5, is GAGVSQSPSNKVTEKGKDVELRCDPISGHTALYWYRQSLGQGLEFLIYFQGNSAPDKSGLPSDRFSAERTGGSVSTLTIQRTQQEDSAVYLCASSLAGDYYETQYFGPGTRLLVL.

A word on this clonotype: A read error may explain this, as a much larger clone is one base away. The rearrangement uses TRBV10-3 and TRBJ1-4, with D hard to call. Trimming stripped 3 bases from V and 6 bases from J, with 5 bases between. CDR3 length: 12 residues. The V gene's germline CDR1 is ENHRY and CDR2 SYGVKD. CDR3 sequence (DNA): TGTGCCATCAGTGACACCGATGAAAAACTGTTTTTT. Amino acids: CAISDTDEKLFF.

This clonotype was observed many times. The rearrangement uses TRBV7-2 and TRBJ1-1; 7 bases map to TRBD1. Looked up from germline, CDR1 is SGHTA and CDR2 is FQGNSA. The length of the CDR3 is 16 residues. The junction had 5 bases not matched to a gene; V was cut back by 1 base and J by 0 bases. CDR3 bases: TGTGCCAGCAGCTTAGGAACAGGGGTACTGAACACTGAAGCTTTCTTT. This sequence encodes CASSLGTGVLNTEAFF.

This clonotype was detected only a few times. The chain joins TRBV6-5 to TRBJ1-5; 10 bases are shared with TRBD1. CDR1 and CDR2 (germline): MNHEY, SVGAGI. The CDR3 is 15 residues long. After removal of 4 bases from V and 6 bases from J, the junction contained 6 bases not matched to a gene. The CDR3 DNA sequence: TGTGCCAGCAGTTTCGACAGGGGGCGCGGTCAGCCCCAGCATTTT. This encodes CASSFDRGRGQPQHF.

This clonotype was seen many times. This chain connects TRBV7-8 to TRBJ2-5; D might be TRBD1 or TRBD2, each matching 5 bases. Germline CDR1 is SGHVS and CDR2 is FQNEAQ. The CDR3 spans 15 residues. V shed 3 bases and J shed 4 bases, with 15 bases lying between them. This CDR3 is CASSLAGPRGETQYF. Here the CDR3 DNA reads TGTGCCAGCAGCTTGGCGGGTCCAAGGGGAGAGACCCAGTACTTC.

The V and J genes are TRBV7-9 and TRBJ2-5; TRBD2 is a possible D gene (5 bases). The CDR3 has 15 amino acids. Germline-derived CDR1 and CDR2 are SEHNR and FQNEAQ (reference sequence). Trimming removed 5 bases from V and 4 bases from J, with 17 bases in between. CDR3 region: CASSPPLSSRETQYF. As DNA, the CDR3 is TGTGCCAGCAGCCCCCCTCTTTCTAGCCGAGAGACCCAGTACTTC.

This clonotype was counted many times. The genes are TRBV7-9 and TRBJ1-1; D unresolved. V lost 6 bases and J 3 bases, leaving 5 bases between the germline ends. This CDR3 is 11 amino acids long. The germline CDR1 and CDR2 sequences are SEHNR and FQNEAQ (reference sequence). The CDR3 DNA is TGTGCCAGCAGAAAGGACACTGAAGCTTTCTTT. It encodes CASRKDTEAFF.

The chain carries TRBV7-9 and TRBJ2-5; D is perhaps TRBD1 or TRBD2 (7 bases each). The CDR3 is 15 amino acids. CDR1 and CDR2 from the germline V gene are SEHNR and FQNEAQ (reference sequence). V was pared by 5 bases and J by 1 base, with 14 bases between. The CDR3 region has the DNA TGTGCCAGCAGCCCCCAGGGGGGGCTCCAAGAGACCCAGTACTTC. This encodes CASSPQGGLQETQYF.

In its sample, this clonotype was seen a few times. This rearrangement joins TRBV7-9 to TRBJ1-1; D gene uncertain. V lost 5 bases, J lost 6 bases, and 7 bases lay in between. This CDR3 is 11 amino acids long. Germline CDR1 is SEHNR and CDR2 is FQNEAQ (reference sequence). Here the CDR3 DNA reads TGTGCCAGCAGCCCCAGCCCTGAAGCTTTCTTT. Translation gives CASSPSPEAFF.

This chain links TRBV4-2 with TRBJ2-7; 7 nucleotides agree with TRBD2. This CDR3 spans 13 amino acids. Germline CDR1 LGHNA, CDR2 YNFKEQ. V shed 0 bases and J 6 bases; nucleotides not matched to a gene: 2. The CDR3 here is CASSQEAGTEQYF. As DNA, the CDR3 is TGTGCCAGCAGCCAAGAAGCGGGGACCGAGCAGTACTTC.

The rearrangement uses TRBV12-3 or TRBV12-4 and TRBJ1-3; D unclear. The CDR3 is 14 residues long. V lost 3 bases, J lost 0 bases, and 6 bases lay in between. CDR3 nucleotides: TGTGCCAGCAGTTTCTGGGACTCTGGAAACACCATATATTTT. It codes for CASSFWDSGNTIYF.

This clonotype came up many times. The chain employs TRBV7-2 and TRBJ2-5; D is undetermined. From germline, CDR1 is SGHTA and CDR2 FQGNSA. V gave up 1 base and J gave up 4 bases, with 7 bases separating them. The CDR3 loop spans 13 amino acids. In nucleotides, the CDR3 is TGTGCCAGCAGCTTAGTGTTTCTAGAGACCCAGTACTTC. Protein product: CASSLVFLETQYF.

This clonotype occurred a few times. This chain connects TRBV18 to TRBJ1-5, with D unclear. Germline CDR1 and CDR2: KGHSH and LQKENI. V was clipped by 0 bases and J by 7 bases, with 13 bases between them. The CDR3 totals 15 residues. The CDR3 sequence: CASSPPDGSSQPQHF. The CDR3, as DNA: TGTGCCAGCTCACCACCGGACGGGAGCAGCCAGCCCCAGCATTTT.

This sequence joins TRBV19 and TRBJ1-1; D might be TRBD1 (5 bases). Germline CDR1 LNHDA, CDR2 SQIVND (reference sequence). The CDR3 runs to 16 residues. V lost 5 bases, J lost 0 bases, and 16 bases lay in between. CDR3 sequence: CASSGLKTDMNTEAFF. The CDR3 nucleotides are TGTGCCAGTAGTGGATTAAAGACAGACATGAACACTGAAGCTTTCTTT.